The clone carrying this TCR beta chain was observed a few times. Using its own MiXCR run on the 5' RACE reads, TCRdb lists one record per CDR3 protein. Of a few hundred thousand distinct CDR3 sequences in the sample, less than 25% were seen once. The data derive from a study of CD8 T cells in ankylosing spondylitis. CDR1 is SQVTM and CDR2 is ANQGSEA in the germline V gene. The V and J ends lost 2 bases and 0 bases respectively, with 8 bases between them. The CDR3 loop spans 14 amino acids. The source material was blood, either unsorted or a sorted T cell fraction (not recorded which). The sequence came from a female donor with ankylosing spondylitis or in good health (not recorded which). V usage is TRBV29-1 and J usage is TRBJ2-1; D is undetermined. CDR3 DNA: TGCAGCGTTGAAAGGCGTAGCTCCTACAATGAGCAGTTCTTC. Amino acids: CSVERRSSYNEQFF.